These 26 T cell receptor beta chains were sequenced from one sample in a study of blood T cell repertoires in COVID-19 (TCRdb year 2020). Libraries came from the immunoSEQ multiplex PCR assay. TCRdb limited this immuneACCESS table to in-frame rearrangements with V and J called. A share of clones is missing; checked studies link under half to unresolved V genes, and the rest is unexplained. The sample includes 300,000 to 350,000 clones, with about 90% observed a single time. The ten largest clones represent around 5% of the sample. The specimen sequenced was PBMCs or T cells enriched from blood (not recorded which). The receptors originated from a man between 25 and 39 years old who had recovered from COVID-19.

This chain joins TRBV19 and TRBJ2-1; 7 bases map to TRBD1. The CDR3 consists of 17 residues. Germline CDR1 is LNHDA and CDR2 is SQIVND (reference sequence). V lost 1 base and J lost 7; bases outside the gene matches: 13. The CDR3 is CASSIALQGFFANEQFF. CDR3 nucleotides: TGTGCCAGTAGTATAGCTCTACAGGGGTTTTTCGCTAATGAGCAGTTCTTC.

The chain joins TRBV6-2 or TRBV6-3 to TRBJ1-6, with D possibly TRBD1 on 6 matching bases. This CDR3 spans 15 amino acids. V shed 2 bases and J shed 6 bases, with 11 bases lying between them. CDR1 and CDR2 from the germline V gene are MNHEY and SVGEGT. In DNA, the CDR3 is TGTGCCAGCAGTTACATACAGGGAGTTAATTCACCCCTCCACTTT. As protein: CASSYIQGVNSPLHF.

V gene TRBV15 combines with J gene TRBJ1-2; the D is unclear. Germline loops: CDR1 LNHNV, CDR2 YYDKDF (reference sequence). Trimming removed 7 bases from V and 8 bases from J, with 11 bases in between. CDR3 length: 11 residues. The CDR3 reads CATTSGWGYTF. CDR3 bases: TGTGCCACCACCTCAGGTTGGGGCTACACCTTC.

The chain employs TRBV3-1 (or the pseudogene TRBV3-2) and TRBJ1-5; D may be TRBD1 (5 bases). The length of the CDR3 is 16 residues. Per the germline V gene, CDR1 is LGHDT and CDR2 is YNNKEL (reference sequence). Trimming took 1 base from V and 2 from J, leaving 12 bases between them. The CDR3 bases are TGTGCCAGCAGCCAAGGTAAGGGGTTCGGCAATCAGCCCCAGCATTTT. This translates into CASSQGKGFGNQPQHF.

The chain links TRBV14 to TRBJ1-4; D is undetermined. The germline V and J ends were trimmed by 3 bases and 5 bases, with 13 bases remaining between them. CDR3 length: 15 amino acids. The germline V gene encodes CDR1 SGHDN and CDR2 FVKESK. The CDR3 DNA sequence: TGTGCCAGCAGCCATCGCCGCGGGCAAAATGAAAAACTGTTTTTT. Encoded protein: CASSHRRGQNEKLFF.

The chain has TRBV7-2 and TRBJ2-4, with TRBD2 identical over 7 bases. The V and J ends lost 5 bases and 0 bases, in that order; junction bases with no gene match: 13. This CDR3 spans 18 amino acids. Germline V lookup: CDR1 SGHTA, CDR2 FQGNSA. Here the CDR3 DNA reads TGTGCCAGCAGCCCCCGTCGGGCGGGGGACTTAGCCAAAAACATTCAGTACTTC. Its translation is CASSPRRAGDLAKNIQYF.

The chain recombines TRBV27 with TRBJ2-5, with TRBD1 matching over 8 bases. Trimming at V came to 1 base and at J to 6 bases, leaving 10 bases not matched to a gene. CDR1 and CDR2 (germline): MNHEY, SMNVEV (reference sequence). The CDR3 has 16 amino acids. The CDR3 sequence is CASSLWAGGMEKTQYF. The CDR3 DNA is TGTGCCAGCAGTTTATGGGCAGGGGGCATGGAAAAGACCCAGTACTTC.

The DNA of the CDR3 is TGTGCCAGCAGCTTAGAAGTTCTAGCGGCTAGCGGGGTTTACGAGCAGTACTTC. Amino acid sequence: CASSLEVLAASGVYEQYF. The genes are TRBV7-2 and TRBJ2-7; 9 bases are a match to TRBD2. V trimming: 1 base; J trimming: 4 bases; junction bases outside the gene matches: 14. The CDR3 is 18 residues long. The germline CDR1 and CDR2 sequences are SGHTA and FQGNSA.

The chain has TRBV19 and TRBJ1-1, with 9 bases that match TRBD1. Looked up from germline, CDR1 is LNHDA and CDR2 is SQIVND (reference sequence). Germline trimming cut 1 base from V and 3 bases from J; bases unmatched to any gene: 6. This CDR3 contains 16 residues. CDR3 bases: TGTGCCAGTAGTATAGCCCGGACAGGGGTAGACACTGAAGCTTTCTTT. This codes for CASSIARTGVDTEAFF. Full variable domain (remainder filled in from reference TRBV19 and TRBJ1-1): DGGITQSPKYLFRKEGQNVTLSCEQNLNHDAMYWYRQDPGQGLRLIYYSQIVNDFQKGDIAEGYSVSREKKESFPLTVTSAQKNPTAFYLCASSIARTGVDTEAFFGQGTRLTVV.

The chain carries TRBV24-1 and TRBJ1-2; 11 nucleotides align to TRBD1. Trimming at V came to 5 bases and at J to 2 bases, leaving 6 bases not matched to a gene. This CDR3 spans 16 amino acids. CDR1 is KGHDR and CDR2 is SFDVKD in the germline V gene. The CDR3 sequence: CATSGGWTGGNYGYTF. CDR3 DNA sequence: TGTGCCACCAGTGGGGGGTGGACAGGGGGCAACTATGGCTACACCTTC.

About this clone itself: The sample holds other DNA sequences that translate to the same CDR3. J is TRBJ2-1 and V is TRBV25-1; TRBD2 might be the D (5 bases). This CDR3 is built from 11 residues. V lost 6 bases and J lost 6, with 6 bases in between. CDR1 is MGHDK, CDR2 SYGVNS, per germline. Here the CDR3 DNA reads TGTGCCAGCAGAGAGGGCAATGAGCAGTTCTTC. Amino acid sequence: CASREGNEQFF.

This chain connects TRBV15 to TRBJ2-3, with TRBD1 as a possible D gene (5 bases). Trimming took off 1 base at V and 4 bases at J, with 9 bases between the two ends. The CDR3 consists of 14 residues. Germline V gives CDR1 LNHNV, CDR2 YYDKDF (reference sequence). CDR3 amino acids: CATSRAQGPDTQYF. CDR3 in DNA: TGTGCCACCAGCAGAGCCCAGGGTCCAGATACGCAGTATTTT.

The gene calls are TRBV28 and TRBJ2-7, with 8 bases aligning to TRBD1. The germline gives CDR1 MDHEN, CDR2 SYDVKM. This CDR3 comprises 15 residues. The junction had 4 bases not matched to a gene; V was cut back by 2 bases and J by 1 base. The CDR3 DNA sequence: TGTGCCAGCAGTTTACCCAGGACAGGGTCCTACGAGCAGTACTTC. Translated: CASSLPRTGSYEQYF.

Written as DNA, the CDR3 is TGCGCCAGCAGCCCGAGCCCCGCGGATACGCAGTATTTT. Residues: CASSPSPADTQYF. J is TRBJ2-3 and V is TRBV5-1; no clear D. V lost 4 bases to trimming and J lost 6 bases, with 12 bases between them. The CDR3 is 13 residues long. The germline V gene encodes CDR1 SGHRS and CDR2 YFSETQ.

The rearrangement links TRBV6-5 to TRBJ1-2, with D possibly matching TRBD1 (5 bases). The V end was cut by 4 bases, the J end by 4 bases, with 10 bases between. CDR3 length: 13 residues. The V gene's germline CDR1 is MNHEY and CDR2 SVGAGI. The CDR3 sequence is CASSSQGPYGYTF. The DNA of the CDR3 is TGTGCCAGCAGTTCCCAGGGTCCCTATGGCTACACCTTC.

The rearrangement uses TRBV6-5 and TRBJ2-2; the D is unclear. V was shortened by 0 bases and J by 5 bases, with 10 bases between the two germline ends. CDR3 length equals 15 residues. The germline V gene encodes CDR1 MNHEY and CDR2 SVGAGI. In nucleotides, the CDR3 is TGTGCCAGCAGTTACTCTCATGGCCTTACCGGGGAGCTGTTTTTT. This gives the protein CASSYSHGLTGELFF.

The chain joins TRBV5-6 to TRBJ1-4; TRBD1 matches at 9 bases. The J segment lost 1 base and the V segment lost 4 bases, leaving 5 bases of the junction unmatched. The V gene's germline CDR1 is SGHDT and CDR2 YYEEEE. The CDR3 covers 16 residues. The CDR3 nucleotides read TGTGCCAGCAGCCTTGACAGGGGGTTAACTAATGAAAAACTGTTTTTT. Translation: CASSLDRGLTNEKLFF.

The V and J genes are TRBV28 and TRBJ2-4; TRBD2 matches at 8 bases. With V trimmed by 3 bases and J by 6 bases, 7 bases remained unmatched. This CDR3 has 15 residues. Germline V gene data show CDR1 as MDHEN and CDR2 as SYDVKM. In DNA, the CDR3 is TGTGCCAGCAGTTTTTTCAGCGGGGGCGGAAACATTCAGTACTTC. Its translation: CASSFFSGGGNIQYF.

The chain has TRBV7-2 and TRBJ1-1, with 12 bases fitting TRBD1. Trimming removed 2 bases from V and 5 bases from J; junction bases left unmatched: 6. The germline V gene has CDR1 SGHTA and CDR2 FQGNSA. The CDR3 covers 16 residues. CDR3 DNA sequence: TGTGCCAGCAGCTTAAGATGGGACAGGGGGCAAACTGAAGCTTTCTTT. It translates to CASSLRWDRGQTEAFF.

The rearrangement joins TRBV7-9 to TRBJ1-4, with 7 bases identical to TRBD1. This CDR3 has 16 residues. Germline assignment: CDR1 SEHNR and CDR2 FQNEAQ (reference sequence). The junction had 7 bases not matched to a gene; V was cut back by 6 bases and J by 0 bases. The CDR3, as DNA: TGTGCCAGCAGTTCAAACAGGGGCTCAACTAATGAAAAACTGTTTTTT. This encodes CASSSNRGSTNEKLFF. Full variable domain (rest looked up from reference TRBV7-9 and TRBJ1-4): DTGVSQNPRHKITKRGQNVTFRCDPISEHNRLYWYRQTLGQGPEFLTYFQNEAQLEKSRLLSDRFSAERPKGSFSTLEIQRTEQGDSAMYLCASSSNRGSTNEKLFFGSGTQLSVL.

This clone was picked up a small number of times. This chain joins TRBV7-9 and TRBJ1-4, with 9 bases identical to TRBD1. Per the germline V gene, CDR1 is SEHNR and CDR2 is FQNEAQ (reference sequence). CDR3 length: 16 amino acids. V shed 5 bases, J shed 5 bases, and the junction held 9 bases outside the gene matches. The chain's CDR3 is CASSPTGTGQNEKLFF. The CDR3 region has the DNA TGTGCCAGCAGCCCTACCGGGACAGGGCAGAATGAAAAACTGTTTTTT.

The rearrangement joins TRBV27 to TRBJ1-3; D unclear. V lost 2 bases, J lost 0 bases, and 8 bases lay in between. Germline CDR1 reads MNHEY; CDR2 reads SMNVEV (reference sequence). The CDR3 length is 15 residues. The CDR3 DNA follows: TGTGCCAGCAGTTTAGGGTCAGGCTCTGGAAACACCATATATTTT. Its protein is CASSLGSGSGNTIYF.

This rearrangement joins TRBV5-1 to TRBJ1-2; D perhaps matches TRBD1 (5 bases). Trimming took 0 bases from V and 4 from J, leaving 10 bases between them. This CDR3 has 14 residues. From germline, CDR1 is SGHRS and CDR2 YFSETQ. The CDR3, as DNA: TGCGCCAGCAGCTTGGGGGGCTATCGCTATGGCTACACCTTC. Translation: CASSLGGYRYGYTF.

The chain has TRBV7-4 and TRBJ1-2; maybe TRBD1 (6 bases). CDR1 and CDR2 from the germline V gene are SGHVT and SQSDAQ. This CDR3 has 15 amino acids. V lost 6 bases, J lost 0 bases, and 14 bases lay in between. In DNA form, the CDR3 reads TGTGCCAGCAGACGAACAGGGCTGTCTAACTATGGCTACACCTTC. It yields the protein CASRRTGLSNYGYTF.

The chain links TRBV2 to TRBJ1-5, with TRBD1 as a possible D gene (6 bases). This CDR3 is 16 amino acids long. V dropped 6 bases and J dropped 0 bases, with 15 bases sitting between them. Germline V gives CDR1 SNHLY, CDR2 FYNNEI. This CDR3 is CASSRQDSYSNQPQHF. In DNA form, the CDR3 reads TGTGCCAGCAGCAGACAGGACAGCTATAGCAATCAGCCCCAGCATTTT.

The genes are TRBV13 and TRBJ1-4; TRBD1 matches 11 bases. The V and J ends lost 4 bases and 5 bases, in that order; junction bases with no gene match: 3. Germline lookup yields CDR1 PRHDT and CDR2 FYEKMQ (reference sequence). The CDR3 totals 15 residues. DNA for the CDR3: TGTGCCAGCAGCTGGACAGGGGGCGCAAATGAAAAACTGTTTTTT. Protein sequence: CASSWTGGANEKLFF.